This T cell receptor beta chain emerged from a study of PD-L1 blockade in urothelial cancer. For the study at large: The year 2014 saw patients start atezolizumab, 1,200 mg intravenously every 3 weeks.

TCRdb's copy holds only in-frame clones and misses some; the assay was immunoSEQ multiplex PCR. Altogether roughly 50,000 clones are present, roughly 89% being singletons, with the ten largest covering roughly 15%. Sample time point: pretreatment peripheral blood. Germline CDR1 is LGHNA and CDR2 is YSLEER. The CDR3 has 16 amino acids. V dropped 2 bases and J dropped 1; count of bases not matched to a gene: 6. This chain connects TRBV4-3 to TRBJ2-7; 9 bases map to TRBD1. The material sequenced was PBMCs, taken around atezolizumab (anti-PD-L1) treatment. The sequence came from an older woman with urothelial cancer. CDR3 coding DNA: TGCGCCAGCAGCCAACGTGTCGGACAGGGGTCCTACGAGCAGTACTTC. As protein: CASSQRVGQGSYEQYF.